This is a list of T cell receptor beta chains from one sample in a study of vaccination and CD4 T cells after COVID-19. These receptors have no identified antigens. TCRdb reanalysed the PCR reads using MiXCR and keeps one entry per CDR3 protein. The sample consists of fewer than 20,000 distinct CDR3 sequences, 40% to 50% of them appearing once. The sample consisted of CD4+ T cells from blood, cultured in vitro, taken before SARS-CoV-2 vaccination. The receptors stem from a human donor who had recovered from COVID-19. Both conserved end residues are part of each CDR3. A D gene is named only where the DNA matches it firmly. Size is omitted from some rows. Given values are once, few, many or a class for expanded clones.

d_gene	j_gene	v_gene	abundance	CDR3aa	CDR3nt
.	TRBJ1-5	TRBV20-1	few	CSARVWGSLNQPQHF	TGCAGTGCTAGAGTTTGGGGCTCCCTTAATCAGCCCCAGCATTTT
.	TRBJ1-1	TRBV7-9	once	CASSQDPGGSTEAFF	TGCGCCAGCAGCCAAGATCCCGGGGGTAGCACTGAAGCTTTCTTT
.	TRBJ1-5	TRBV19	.	CASSMPGGGQPQHF	TGTGCCAGTAGTATGCCCGGGGGCGGTCAGCCCCAGCATTTT
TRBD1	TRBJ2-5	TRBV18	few	CASSLRDRAQETQYF	TGTGCCAGCTCACTCCGGGACAGGGCCCAAGAGACCCAGTACTTC
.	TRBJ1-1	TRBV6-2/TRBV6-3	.	CASSLSGYGTEAFF	TGTGCCAGCAGCTTATCAGGCTATGGCACTGAAGCTTTCTTT
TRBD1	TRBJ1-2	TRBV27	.	CASSVGTGEGYGYTF	TGTGCCAGCAGTGTCGGGACAGGGGAGGGGTATGGCTACACCTTC
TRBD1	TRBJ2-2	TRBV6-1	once	CAIRDRMNTGELFF	TGTGCCATACGGGACAGGATGAACACCGGGGAGCTGTTTTTT
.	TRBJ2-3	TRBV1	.	CTSSQGTSGSADTQYF	TGCACCAGCAGCCAAGGGACTAGCGGGAGCGCAGATACGCAGTATTTT
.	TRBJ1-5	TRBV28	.	CASSSPGPGSNQPQHF	TGTGCCAGCAGTTCCCCGGGTCCTGGGAGCAATCAGCCCCAGCATTTT
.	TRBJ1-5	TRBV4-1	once	CASSQAPYRGNQPQHF	TGCGCCAGCAGCCAAGCTCCATACAGGGGCAATCAGCCCCAGCATTTT
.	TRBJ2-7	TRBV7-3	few	CASSLTESGEQYF	TGTGCCAGCAGCTTAACGGAATCCGGCGAGCAGTACTTC
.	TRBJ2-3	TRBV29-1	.	CSVGTRASDTQYF	TGCAGCGTTGGAACCAGGGCCTCAGATACGCAGTATTTT
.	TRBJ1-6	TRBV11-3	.	CASSHLQRGNSPLHF	TGTGCCAGCAGCCATCTACAGAGGGGTAATTCACCCCTCCACTTT
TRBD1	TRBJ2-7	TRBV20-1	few	CSANDRGWLKREQYF	TGCAGTGCCAACGACAGGGGTTGGCTTAAGCGCGAGCAGTACTTC
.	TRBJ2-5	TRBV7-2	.	CASSFGQAGETQYF	TGTGCCAGCAGCTTTGGACAGGCGGGGGAGACCCAGTACTTC
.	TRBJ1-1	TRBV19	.	CASGVTVRNTEAFF	TGTGCCAGTGGGGTGACGGTTCGGAACACTGAAGCTTTCTTT
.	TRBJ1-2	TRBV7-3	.	CASSLTKLGVHGYTF	TGTGCCAGCAGCTTAACGAAGCTGGGAGTCCATGGCTACACCTTC
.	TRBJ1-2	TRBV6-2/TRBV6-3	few	CASSYSGRNYGYTF	TGTGCCAGCAGTTACTCGGGCAGGAACTATGGCTACACCTTC
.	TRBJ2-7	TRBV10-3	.	CAISGNYEQYF	TGTGCCATCAGTGGAAACTACGAGCAGTACTTC
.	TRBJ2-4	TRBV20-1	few	CSVAMVLSKNIQYF	TGCAGCGTGGCTATGGTGCTGTCCAAAAACATTCAGTACTTC
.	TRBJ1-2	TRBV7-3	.	CASSLTGAGYTF	TGTGCCAGCAGCTTAACGGGGGCTGGCTACACCTTC
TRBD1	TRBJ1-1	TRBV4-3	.	CASSQGSGTEVVNTEAFF	TGCGCCAGCAGCCAAGGTTCCGGGACAGAGGTGGTGAACACTGAAGCTTTCTTT
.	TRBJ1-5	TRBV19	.	CAISQGNNQPQHF	TGTGCCATTTCCCAGGGTAACAATCAGCCCCAGCATTTT
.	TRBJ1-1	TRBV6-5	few	CASSYLTKLNTEAFF	TGTGCCAGCAGTTACTTGACGAAGCTAAACACTGAAGCTTTCTTT
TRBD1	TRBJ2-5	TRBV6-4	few	CASSDNDRDETQYF	TGTGCCAGCAGTGATAACGACAGGGATGAGACCCAGTACTTC
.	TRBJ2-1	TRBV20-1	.	CSASREGNEQFF	TGCAGTGCTTCCCGTGAGGGGAATGAGCAGTTCTTC
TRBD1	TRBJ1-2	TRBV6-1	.	CASSPGTDFYGYTF	TGTGCCAGCAGCCCCGGGACAGACTTCTATGGCTACACCTTC
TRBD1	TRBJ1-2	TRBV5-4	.	CASSSGREGATVYGYTF	TGTGCCAGCAGTTCGGGGAGGGAGGGGGCGACGGTCTATGGCTACACCTTC
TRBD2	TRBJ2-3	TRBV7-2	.	CASSLNPSGGNADTQYF	TGTGCCAGCAGCTTAAATCCTAGCGGGGGAAACGCAGATACGCAGTATTTT
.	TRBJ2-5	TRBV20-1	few	CSARDSLRGKETQYF	TGCAGTGCTAGAGATTCGTTACGGGGAAAAGAGACCCAGTACTTC
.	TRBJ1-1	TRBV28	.	CASSLPALGEAFF	TGTGCCAGCAGTTTACCGGCACTAGGGGAAGCTTTCTTT
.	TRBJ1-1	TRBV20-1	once	CSARHHRGFTEAFF	TGCAGTGCTAGACACCACCGCGGGTTCACTGAAGCTTTCTTT
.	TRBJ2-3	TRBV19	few	CASRGQGTDTQYF	TGTGCCAGTAGAGGCCAGGGGACAGATACGCAGTATTTT
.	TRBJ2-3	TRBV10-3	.	CAIRDKSTDTQYF	TGTGCCATCAGAGACAAGAGCACAGATACGCAGTATTTT
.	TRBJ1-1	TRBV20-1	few	CSASYGTPGAQAFF	TGCAGTGCTAGTTATGGGACCCCTGGGGCCCAAGCTTTCTTT
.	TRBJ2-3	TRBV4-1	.	CASSHPRTDTQYF	TGCGCCAGCAGCCACCCGCGCACAGATACGCAGTATTTT
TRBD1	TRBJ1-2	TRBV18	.	CASSPETGERAGGYTF	TGTGCCAGCTCACCTGAAACAGGGGAAAGGGCTGGTGGCTACACCTTC
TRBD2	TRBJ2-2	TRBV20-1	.	CSARRGARVGELFF	TGCAGTGCCAGGCGGGGGGCTCGGGTCGGGGAGCTGTTTTTT
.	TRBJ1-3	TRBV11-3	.	CASSLQGGVNTIYF	TGTGCCAGCAGCTTGCAAGGGGGTGTGAACACCATATATTTT
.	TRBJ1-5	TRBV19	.	CASSHGGRNQPQHF	TGTGCCAGTAGCCACGGCGGACGCAATCAGCCCCAGCATTTT
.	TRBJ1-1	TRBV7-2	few	CASSLAAGMGTEAFF	TGTGCCAGCAGCTTAGCGGCAGGGATGGGGACTGAAGCTTTCTTT
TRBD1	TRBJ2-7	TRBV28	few	CASSTTGGISYEQYF	TGTGCCAGCAGTACGACAGGGGGAATTTCCTACGAGCAGTACTTC
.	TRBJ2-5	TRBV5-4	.	CASSLLTQETQYF	TGTGCCAGCAGCTTACTGACACAAGAGACCCAGTACTTC
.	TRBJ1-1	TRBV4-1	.	CASSQEPAQVQGDTEAFF	TGCGCCAGCAGCCAAGAGCCCGCCCAAGTACAGGGTGACACTGAAGCTTTCTTT
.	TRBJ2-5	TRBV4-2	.	CASSLQGGETQYF	TGTGCCAGCAGCTTACAGGGAGGAGAGACCCAGTACTTC
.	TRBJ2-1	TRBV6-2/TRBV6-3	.	CASGGGEQFF	TGTGCCAGCGGGGGCGGCGAGCAGTTCTTC
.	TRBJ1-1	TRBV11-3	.	CASSSLQGNTEAFF	TGTGCCAGCAGCTCCCTACAGGGCAACACTGAAGCTTTCTTT
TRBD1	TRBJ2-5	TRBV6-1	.	CASGLGQGLGETQYF	TGTGCCAGCGGACTGGGACAGGGGTTGGGAGAGACCCAGTACTTC
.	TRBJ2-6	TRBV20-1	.	CSARDPGSGANVLTF	TGCAGTGCTAGAGATCCGGGCTCTGGGGCCAACGTCCTGACTTTC
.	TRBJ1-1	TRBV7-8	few	CASKLGMNTEAFF	TGTGCCAGCAAACTGGGGATGAACACTGAAGCTTTCTTT
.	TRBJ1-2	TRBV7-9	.	CASSTDRTWGYTF	TGTGCCAGCAGCACCGACAGGACATGGGGCTACACCTTC
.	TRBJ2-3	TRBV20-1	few	CSARPPRGLSTDTQYF	TGCAGTGCTAGGCCCCCCCGCGGTCTTAGCACAGATACGCAGTATTTT
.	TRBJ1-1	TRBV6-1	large	CASSQNGGRNTEAFF	TGTGCCAGCAGCCAGAATGGGGGCAGGAACACTGAAGCTTTCTTT
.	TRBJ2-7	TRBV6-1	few	CASSPRDGPYEQYF	TGTGCCAGCAGTCCTAGGGACGGACCCTACGAGCAGTACTTC